The source of this TCR beta chain is a study of T-cell reconstitution after alpha-beta-depleted transplantation in children. The ends were cut back, 0 bases at V and 6 bases at J, with 11 bases in the middle. Germline loops: CDR1 SGHDN, CDR2 FVKESK. The CDR3 spans 14 residues. Unique molecular identifiers were incorporated during preparation of the TCRbeta library. TCRdb re-called the PCR reads with MiXCR, one entry per CDR3 protein. The table has around 600,000 distinct CDR3 sequences, roughly 10% seen once. The sequencing here drew on PBMCs from the stem cell graft donor, taken from the stem cell graft. This TCR was recovered from a human donor who donated a stem cell graft to a child with acute myeloid leukemia. This chain joins TRBV14 and TRBJ1-1; D is unresolved. The DNA of the CDR3 is TGTGCCAGCAGCCAAGACTTAATGGGTGCTGAAGCTTTCTTT. Protein sequence: CASSQDLMGAEAFF. Together with reference TRBV14 and TRBJ1-1, the CDR3 gives the full variable domain: EAGVTQFPSHSVIEKGQTVTLRCDPISGHDNLYWYRRVMGKEIKFLLHFVKESKQDESGMPNNRFLAERTGGTYSTLKVQPAELEDSGVYFCASSQDLMGAEAFFGQGTRLTVV.